The present entry profiles one T cell receptor beta chain with its context. Its target is not known. This sample stems from a study of T cell responses to AZD1222 COVID-19 vaccine. CDR1 is SGHKS, CDR2 YYEKEE, per germline (reference sequence). This CDR3 contains 15 residues. V lost 0 bases and J 2 bases, leaving 12 bases between the germline ends. Data came from immunoSEQ multiplex PCR; TCRdb stores just in-frame clones and leaves some out. This sample has more than 150,000 clones, with 92% found just once. Study-wide results and caveats: Close to half of all spike-specific TCRs reportedly target regions of the variants that are unmutated. Clonal diversity may have been underestimated, and the donors were mostly white British, with more females than males.

The sequencing here drew on peripheral blood, taken on day 0 of AZD1222 vaccination. The TCR originated in an adult in good health. The rearrangement joins TRBV5-5 to TRBJ2-7; D is uncertain. This CDR3 reads CASSLVEYTTYEQYV. CDR3 bases: TGTGCCAGCAGCTTGGTTGAGTACACAACCTACGAGCAGTACGTC.